The 14 T cell receptor beta chains below all came from one sample that was sequenced in a study of blood T cell repertoires in COVID-19 (dated by TCRdb to the early 2020s). Library preparation used the immunoSEQ multiplex PCR assay. TCRdb holds this immuneACCESS table with in-frame rearrangements only. Some clones are missing; in checked studies, unresolved V genes explain under half, and the rest has no known cause. The sample table holds about 200,000 clones, of which about nine tenths were seen once. 1.2% of the sample is in the top ten clones. The sample comprised PBMCs or T cells enriched from blood (not recorded which). These receptors were collected from a man younger than 40 who had recovered from COVID-19.

V usage is TRBV12-3 or TRBV12-4 and J usage is TRBJ2-7; D perhaps matches TRBD1 (5 bases). Trimming shortened V by 6 bases and J by 5 bases, and 11 bases separated the two germline ends. This CDR3 spans 12 amino acids. The CDR3 bases are TGTGCCAGCAGGTCAGGGATCCACGAGCAGTACTTC. This sequence encodes CASRSGIHEQYF.

In its sample, this clone was seen a few times. The chain has TRBV14 and TRBJ1-2; D may be TRBD1 (6 bases). The V gene's germline CDR1 is SGHDN and CDR2 FVKESK. V was trimmed by 1 base and J by 5 bases, leaving 14 bases between them. This CDR3 spans 15 amino acids. The CDR3: CASSQVTGNVYGYTF. The CDR3 nucleotides read TGTGCCAGCAGCCAAGTCACAGGGAATGTTTATGGCTACACCTTC.

The rearrangement links TRBV7-8 to TRBJ2-7; 9 bases fit TRBD2. The J segment lost 4 bases and the V segment lost 2 bases, leaving 12 bases of the junction unmatched. The CDR3 is made up of 17 amino acids. Germline V gene lookup returns CDR1 SGHVS and CDR2 FQNEAQ. For the CDR3, the DNA is TGTGCCAGCAGCTTACTCACGAGGGGTAGCGGGGGTTACGAGCAGTACTTC. Its translation: CASSLLTRGSGGYEQYF.

This clone was counted a few times. V is TRBV9 and J is TRBJ2-1, with 9 bases matching TRBD1. CDR1 and CDR2 from the germline V gene are SGDLS and YYNGEE. The V gene end was trimmed by 4 bases and the J gene end by 10 bases; junction bases not matched to a gene: 21. CDR3 length: 18 amino acids. CDR3 in amino acids: CASSLHLQGQGTAYEQFF. The CDR3 DNA reads TGTGCCAGCAGCCTCCACCTCCAAGGACAGGGGACGGCATACGAGCAGTTCTTC.

The chain joins TRBV5-6 to TRBJ2-7; no reliable D call. The germline V gene has CDR1 SGHDT and CDR2 YYEEEE. Trimming pared 0 bases from V and 4 bases from J, leaving 11 bases between. The CDR3 is 14 residues long. CDR3: CASSLAATDYEQYF. CDR3 sequence (DNA): TGTGCCAGCAGCTTGGCCGCGACTGATTACGAGCAGTACTTC. The whole variable domain, remainder taken from reference TRBV5-6 and TRBJ2-7, is DAGVTQSPTHLIKTRGQQVTLRCSPKSGHDTVSWYQQALGQGPQFIFQYYEEEERQRGNFPDRFSGHQFPNYSSELNVNALLLGDSALYLCASSLAATDYEQYFGPGTRLTVT.

The rearrangement links TRBV7-2 to TRBJ2-5, with TRBD2 matching over 9 bases. After removal of 1 base from V and 0 bases from J, the junction contained 3 bases not matched to a gene. CDR1 and CDR2 from the germline V gene are SGHTA and FQGNSA. The CDR3 has 16 amino acids. This CDR3 reads CASSLGGLANQETQYF. CDR3 nucleotides: TGTGCCAGCAGCTTAGGGGGACTAGCCAACCAAGAGACCCAGTACTTC.

The CDR3 DNA reads as TGTGCCAGCAGTTTGGTTTTGGACAGACTTAATTCACCCCTCCACTTT. Protein sequence: CASSLVLDRLNSPLHF. This rearrangement joins TRBV27 to TRBJ1-6; maybe TRBD1 (6 bases). Germline V gives CDR1 MNHEY, CDR2 SMNVEV (reference sequence). Trimming took off 3 bases at V and 6 bases at J, with 15 bases between the two ends. The CDR3 contains 16 residues.

The CDR3 region is CASRQGTTNEKLFF. The CDR3 nucleotides are TGTGCCAGCAGACAGGGAACAACTAATGAAAAACTGTTTTTT. The J gene is TRBJ1-4, the V gene TRBV6-5, with a tentative D call TRBD1 (6 bases). Per germline, CDR1 MNHEY and CDR2 SVGAGI. V was cut by 6 bases and J by 0 bases, with 8 bases left in between. CDR3 length: 14 residues.

V gene TRBV6-2 or TRBV6-3 combines with J gene TRBJ2-1; TRBD2 aligns across 11 bases. After removal of 0 bases from V and 5 bases from J, the junction contained 6 bases not matched to a gene. The CDR3 has 17 residues. Looked up from germline, CDR1 is MNHEY and CDR2 is SVGEGT. The DNA of the CDR3 is TGTGCCAGCAGTTACTCGATACTAGCGGGGGTGGACAATGAGCAGTTCTTC. This codes for CASSYSILAGVDNEQFF.

This rearrangement joins TRBV19 to TRBJ1-2, with D possibly matching TRBD1 (6 bases). CDR1 LNHDA and CDR2 SQIVND come from the germline V gene (reference sequence). This CDR3 is 14 amino acids long. V lost 3 bases and J lost 4, with 12 bases in between. CDR3 amino acids: CASSMGGGTYGYTF. The DNA of the CDR3 is TGTGCCAGTAGTATGGGAGGGGGTACCTATGGCTACACCTTC.

J is TRBJ2-5 and V is TRBV7-9; TRBD2 matches 13 bases. The length of the CDR3 is 18 residues. Germline-derived CDR1 and CDR2 are SEHNR and FQNEAQ (reference sequence). Unmatched junction bases numbered 6, after V lost 0 bases and J lost 2 bases. The CDR3 here is CASSLAPGLAGVQETQYF. DNA for the CDR3: TGTGCCAGCAGCTTAGCCCCAGGACTAGCGGGGGTACAAGAGACCCAGTACTTC.

The rearrangement joins TRBV19 to TRBJ2-1; TRBD2 agrees at 14 bases. Germline V CDR1 and CDR2: LNHDA, SQIVND (reference sequence). This CDR3 has 16 residues. V shed 4 bases and J 8 bases; nucleotides not matched to a gene: 7. The CDR3 bases are TGTGCCAGTAGTACTATAGGACTAGCGGGGGGTTATGAGCAGTTCTTC. It yields the protein CASSTIGLAGGYEQFF. The variable domain in full, with the rest retrieved from reference TRBV19 and TRBJ2-1, is DGGITQSPKYLFRKEGQNVTLSCEQNLNHDAMYWYRQDPGQGLRLIYYSQIVNDFQKGDIAEGYSVSREKKESFPLTVTSAQKNPTAFYLCASSTIGLAGGYEQFFGPGTRLTVL.

V usage is TRBV27 and J usage is TRBJ1-1; 8 bases align to TRBD1. V lost 2 bases and J lost 3; bases outside the gene matches: 2. This CDR3 has 14 residues. The germline V gene encodes CDR1 MNHEY and CDR2 SMNVEV (reference sequence). CDR3 DNA sequence: TGTGCCAGCAGTTTAGGACAGGGTGACACTGAAGCTTTCTTT. Its protein product is CASSLGQGDTEAFF.

The CDR3 sequence: CASRIPNTEAFF. The CDR3 DNA reads TGTGCCAGCAGAATCCCAAACACTGAAGCTTTCTTT. V gene TRBV6-5 combines with J gene TRBJ1-1; D is undetermined. The germline V gene has CDR1 MNHEY and CDR2 SVGAGI. The V gene lost 6 bases and the J gene lost 2 bases, with 7 bases spanning the gap. CDR3 length equals 12 residues.